What follows are 26 T cell receptor beta chains derived from one specimen sequenced in a study of cytomegalovirus exposure and HLA in healthy donors. This PCR relied on a set of 60 Vbeta primers and 13 Jbeta primers. TCRdb keeps only in-frame clones here, not all; method: immunoSEQ multiplex PCR. The table has approximately 61,000 clones, 78% seen once; the top ten hold about 8%. Sequencing input: PBMCs. Receptors were obtained from a man younger than 35 in good health and CMV-seropositive.

This CDR3 is CASSEGGRLYEQYF. The CDR3 coding sequence is TGTGCCAGCAGTGAAGGGGGGCGGCTCTACGAGCAGTACTTC. V is TRBV6-1 and J is TRBJ2-7; D may be TRBD1 (6 bases). The CDR3 consists of 14 residues. V was shortened by 1 base and J by 3 bases, with 10 bases between the two germline ends. Germline lookup yields CDR1 MNHNS and CDR2 SASEGT.

The J gene is TRBJ1-5, the V gene TRBV19; D is unclear. Germline CDR1 reads LNHDA; CDR2 reads SQIVND (reference sequence). The germline V and J ends were trimmed by 3 bases and 5 bases, with 14 bases remaining between them. This CDR3 contains 15 residues. The CDR3 reads CASSIPRQPHQPQHF. CDR3 coding DNA: TGTGCCAGTAGTATCCCGCGCCAACCCCATCAGCCCCAGCATTTT.

The J gene is TRBJ2-5, the V gene TRBV7-2; D perhaps matches TRBD2 (5 bases). Germline values: CDR1 SGHTA, CDR2 FQGNSA. V was trimmed by 2 bases and J by 5 bases, leaving 12 bases between them. The CDR3 contains 14 residues. CDR3 sequence: CASSLRELVETQYF. The CDR3 coding sequence is TGTGCCAGCAGCTTAAGGGAGTTGGTTGAGACCCAGTACTTC.

V is TRBV11-2 and J is TRBJ1-3; the match to TRBD1 covers 9 bases. The germline V gene encodes CDR1 SGHAT and CDR2 FQNNGV. V trimming: 5 bases; J trimming: 1 base; junction bases outside the gene matches: 3. The CDR3 loop spans 15 amino acids. The CDR3, as DNA: TGTGCCAGCAGCCCCGGGACAGGGTCTGGAAACACCATATATTTT. Its protein is CASSPGTGSGNTIYF.

This clone was recorded a few times. The CDR3: CASKDGASYEQYF. The DNA of the CDR3 is TGTGCCAGCAAGGATGGGGCTTCCTACGAGCAGTACTTC. This chain links TRBV28 with TRBJ2-7; possible D gene TRBD1, 5 bases. This CDR3 has 13 amino acids. V was pared by 7 bases and J by 1 base, with 11 bases between. Germline CDR1 is MDHEN and CDR2 is SYDVKM.

The chain links TRBV6-5 to TRBJ2-1, with 7 nucleotides matching TRBD1. After removal of 8 bases from V and 4 bases from J, the junction contained 5 bases not matched to a gene. The CDR3 has 13 amino acids. Germline V gene lookup returns CDR1 MNHEY and CDR2 SVGAGI. CDR3 protein: CASRDRDYNEQFF. The CDR3 DNA is TGTGCCAGCCGGGACAGAGATTACAATGAGCAGTTCTTC.

The genes are TRBV14 and TRBJ2-7; TRBD2 matches at 8 bases. Losses at the gene ends were 1 base for V and 6 bases for J; bases not matched to a gene: 2. The germline V gene has CDR1 SGHDN and CDR2 FVKESK. This CDR3 is built from 13 residues. CDR3 loop: CASSQAGGGEQYF. The CDR3 bases are TGTGCCAGCAGCCAAGCGGGAGGGGGCGAGCAGTACTTC.

The V gene is TRBV30, the J gene TRBJ1-4, with 7 bases aligning to TRBD1. Losses at the gene ends were 2 bases for V and 5 bases for J; bases not matched to a gene: 8. In germline, CDR1 is GTSNPN, CDR2 SVGIG (reference sequence). The length of the CDR3 is 15 residues. Here the CDR3 reads CAWSRRGQGNEKLFF. For the CDR3, the DNA is TGTGCCTGGAGTCGTAGGGGGCAGGGGAATGAAAAACTGTTTTTT. Full variable domain (outside the CDR3, taken from reference TRBV30 and TRBJ1-4): SQTIHQWPATLVQPVGSPLSLECTVEGTSNPNLYWYRQAAGRGLQLLFYSVGIGQISSEVPQNLSASRPQDRQFILSSKKLLLSDSGFYLCAWSRRGQGNEKLFFGSGTQLSVL.

This clone was recorded a few times. The gene calls are TRBV30 and TRBJ1-2; perhaps TRBD1 as D (6 bases). CDR1 and CDR2 from the germline V gene are GTSNPN and SVGIG (reference sequence). This CDR3 is 14 amino acids long. V dropped 2 bases and J dropped 6 bases, with 16 bases sitting between them. DNA for the CDR3: TGTGCCTGGAGTATGACAGGCTATTCCCATGGCTACACCTTC. Its protein is CAWSMTGYSHGYTF. Full variable domain (missing parts from reference TRBV30 and TRBJ1-2): SQTIHQWPATLVQPVGSPLSLECTVEGTSNPNLYWYRQAAGRGLQLLFYSVGIGQISSEVPQNLSASRPQDRQFILSSKKLLLSDSGFYLCAWSMTGYSHGYTFGSGTRLTVV.

The V gene is TRBV30, the J gene TRBJ1-2; 8 bases align to TRBD1. There are 14 residues in the CDR3. From germline, CDR1 is GTSNPN and CDR2 SVGIG (reference sequence). Losses at the gene ends were 2 bases for V and 7 bases for J; bases not matched to a gene: 9. The DNA for the CDR3 is TGTGCCTGGAGTCGCCGGACAGGGAAGGCTGGCTACACCTTC. Its translation: CAWSRRTGKAGYTF.

With regard to this clone: Other DNA variants within this sample encode the same CDR3. This chain links TRBV30 with TRBJ2-5; D is uncertain. The V gene's germline CDR1 is GTSNPN and CDR2 SVGIG (reference sequence). The CDR3 spans 11 residues. Trimming removed 3 bases at V and 5 bases at J, with 7 bases between. In DNA form, the CDR3 reads TGTGCCTGGAGCGCCGGGGAGACCCAGTACTTC. It yields the protein CAWSAGETQYF.

The V call is TRBV7-3, the J call TRBJ2-3, with D possibly TRBD1 on 5 matching bases. V lost 2 bases and J 5 bases, leaving 14 bases between the germline ends. CDR1 is SGHTA, CDR2 FQGTGA, per germline. The CDR3 spans 15 residues. DNA for the CDR3: TGTGCCAGCAGCTTACAGGCAGGGATCGAAGATACGCAGTATTTT. Its translation is CASSLQAGIEDTQYF.

There are a few counts of this clone. V and J are TRBV6-1 and TRBJ1-1; TRBD1 agrees at 8 bases. After removal of 4 bases from V and 6 bases from J, the junction contained 10 bases not matched to a gene. The CDR3 is made up of 15 amino acids. Germline CDR1 and CDR2: MNHNS and SASEGT. Written as DNA, the CDR3 is TGTGCCAGCAGTGCTCCCGGACAGGGAAGGGCTGAAGCTTTCTTT. Translated: CASSAPGQGRAEAFF.

The gene calls are TRBV7-6 and TRBJ1-3; a possible D gene is TRBD1 (6 bases). The germline CDR1 and CDR2 sequences are SGHVS and FNYEAQ. The CDR3 spans 15 residues. V gave up 1 base and J gave up 2 bases, with 9 bases separating them. CDR3 bases: TGTGCCAGCAGCTTAGGGACAGACGCTGGAAACACCATATATTTT. It encodes CASSLGTDAGNTIYF.

V is TRBV6-5 and J is TRBJ2-7; 7 bases are shared with TRBD2. V trimming: 5 bases; J trimming: 2 bases; junction bases outside the gene matches: 9. The CDR3 is made up of 15 amino acids. The germline gives CDR1 MNHEY, CDR2 SVGAGI. The CDR3 DNA is TGTGCCAGCAGTCCCAGCGGGATCGATCCCTACGAGCAGTACTTC. Protein: CASSPSGIDPYEQYF.

The rearrangement joins TRBV28 to TRBJ1-5, with TRBD1 matching over 9 bases. In germline, CDR1 is MDHEN, CDR2 SYDVKM. This CDR3 spans 20 amino acids. V lost 6 bases to trimming and J lost 0 bases; unmatched junction nucleotides: 18. The CDR3 sequence is CASRIRSGTGSYYSNQPQHF. The DNA of the CDR3 is TGTGCCAGCAGAATACGATCCGGGACAGGGAGTTATTATAGCAATCAGCCCCAGCATTTT.

V is TRBV4-2 and J is TRBJ2-2; unclear D gene. The CDR3 has 17 residues. The germline V gene encodes CDR1 LGHNA and CDR2 YNFKEQ. Trimming cost V 4 bases and J 1 base, with 16 bases left between them. The CDR3 region has the DNA TGTGCCAGCAGCCCGTCTTTTTGGAGTTTGAACACCGGGGAGCTGTTTTTT. This translates into CASSPSFWSLNTGELFF.

CDR3 residues: CASSDGGLNYGYTF. CDR3 in DNA: TGCGCCAGCAGTGACGGGGGGCTCAACTATGGCTACACCTTC. The rearrangement links TRBV10-2 to TRBJ1-2; perhaps TRBD1 as D (6 bases). V gave up 3 bases and J gave up 2 bases, with 10 bases separating them. The CDR3 is 14 amino acids. Per germline, CDR1 WSHSY and CDR2 SAAADI.

V gene TRBV30 combines with J gene TRBJ2-3; no reliable D call. Trimming removed 0 bases at V and 3 bases at J, with 13 bases between. This CDR3 is 15 amino acids long. Per germline, CDR1 GTSNPN and CDR2 SVGIG (reference sequence). The CDR3 nucleotides read TGTGCCTGGAGTGTAAAGCCCCCCCGGACAGATACGCAGTATTTT. Encoded protein: CAWSVKPPRTDTQYF.

The chain is built from TRBV29-1 and TRBJ2-7; D is perhaps TRBD1 (5 bases). The CDR3 consists of 13 residues. Germline V gene sequence: CDR1 SQVTM, CDR2 ANQGSEA. Trimming removed 5 bases at V and 2 bases at J, with 13 bases between. Here the CDR3 DNA reads TGCAGCGTTTCAGGGAAGAGCGCCTACGAGCAGTACTTC. Translation gives CSVSGKSAYEQYF.

The gene calls are TRBV21-1 and TRBJ2-3; the table's D gene call, TRBD2, was not cross checked with the DNA. TRBV21-1 is classified as a pseudogene. The CDR3 consists of 14 residues. CDR3: CASSNSGGLDTQYF. The CDR3 DNA is TGTGCCAGCAGCAATAGCGGGGGGCTGGATACGCAGTATTTT.

This clone was detected only a few times. The rearrangement joins TRBV6-4 to TRBJ2-6; no reliable D call. The CDR3 extends over 15 amino acids. Germline V CDR1 and CDR2: MRHNA, SNTAGT. Trimming removed 2 bases from V and 0 bases from J, with 5 bases in between. The CDR3 loop reads CASSDESSGANVLTF. The CDR3 nucleotides read TGTGCCAGCAGTGACGAGAGCTCTGGGGCCAACGTCCTGACTTTC.

This chain uses TRBV2 with TRBJ2-7, with 10 bases fitting TRBD1. This CDR3 is built from 15 residues. Germline trimming cut 3 bases from V and 7 bases from J; bases unmatched to any gene: 9. The germline V gene encodes CDR1 SNHLY and CDR2 FYNNEI. CDR3 coding DNA: TGTGCCAGCAGTGACCAAGGGACAGGGGTCGGTGAGCAGTACTTC. Amino acids: CASSDQGTGVGEQYF.

This chain joins TRBV30 and TRBJ2-7, with 11 bases fitting TRBD2. With 3 bases clipped from V and 2 bases from J, the junction kept 9 bases outside the gene matches. CDR1 and CDR2 (germline): GTSNPN, SVGIG (reference sequence). This CDR3 region has 16 residues. The CDR3 nucleotides are TGTGCCTGGAGGGGCACTAGCGGGGGCGCACCCTACGAGCAGTACTTC. The encoded protein is CAWRGTSGGAPYEQYF.

The rearrangement links TRBV29-1 to TRBJ2-2, with D possibly being TRBD2 (6 bases). The V gene lost 8 bases and the J gene lost 1 base, with 11 bases spanning the gap. There are 13 residues in the CDR3. Germline CDR1 SQVTM, CDR2 ANQGSEA. The CDR3 nucleotides read TGCAGCCATAGCGGTCTGAACACCGGGGAGCTGTTTTTT. This sequence encodes CSHSGLNTGELFF.

This rearrangement joins TRBV27 to TRBJ1-5, with a weak D call TRBD1 (6 bases). CDR1 is MNHEY and CDR2 is SMNVEV in the germline V gene (reference sequence). Trimming removed 3 bases at V and 7 bases at J, with 13 bases between. The CDR3 totals 14 residues. CDR3 residues: CASSFMGAKQPQHF. CDR3 in DNA: TGTGCCAGCAGTTTTATGGGGGCTAAACAGCCCCAGCATTTT.